This T cell receptor (beta chain) was retrieved from a study of T cells in Graves' hyperthyroidism and ophthalmopathy. Whole-study context: Blood was drawn when the patient was first diagnosed and still untreated.

This clonotype has at least ten counts. Amplified TCR beta CDR3 regions derived from RNA transcripts. A set of HTBI primers served as the primers for a first-round RT-PCR of the TCR CDR3. TCRdb passed the multiplex PCR reads through MiXCR, listing each CDR3 protein once. The sample consists of over 300,000 distinct CDR3 sequences, approximately 14% of them appearing once. V was cut by 3 bases and J by 5 bases, with 11 bases left in between. Germline V gives CDR1 SGHKS, CDR2 YYEKEE (reference sequence). The CDR3 runs to 13 residues. The PBMCs studied were ones that came from about 10 ml fresh peripheral blood.

This TCR was sampled from an older woman with Graves' hyperthyroidism. The sequencing sample was made of blood. The chain employs TRBV5-5 and TRBJ2-5; D not resolved. The CDR3 nucleotides read TGTGCCAGCAGCTCACGAGGCTCCGAGACCCAGTACTTC. Translation gives CASSSRGSETQYF.